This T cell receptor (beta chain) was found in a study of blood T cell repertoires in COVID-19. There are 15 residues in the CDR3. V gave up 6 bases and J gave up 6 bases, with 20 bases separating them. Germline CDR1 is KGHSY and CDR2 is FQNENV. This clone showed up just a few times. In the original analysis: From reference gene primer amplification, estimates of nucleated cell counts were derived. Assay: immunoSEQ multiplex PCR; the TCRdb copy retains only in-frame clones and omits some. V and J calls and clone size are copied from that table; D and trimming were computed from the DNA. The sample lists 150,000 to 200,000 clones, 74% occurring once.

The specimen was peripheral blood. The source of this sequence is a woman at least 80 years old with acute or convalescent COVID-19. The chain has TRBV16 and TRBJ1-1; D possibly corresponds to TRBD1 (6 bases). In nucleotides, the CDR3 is TGTGCCAGCAGACCACGTTCAGGGGCGAGCGCTGAAGCTTTCTTT. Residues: CASRPRSGASAEAFF.